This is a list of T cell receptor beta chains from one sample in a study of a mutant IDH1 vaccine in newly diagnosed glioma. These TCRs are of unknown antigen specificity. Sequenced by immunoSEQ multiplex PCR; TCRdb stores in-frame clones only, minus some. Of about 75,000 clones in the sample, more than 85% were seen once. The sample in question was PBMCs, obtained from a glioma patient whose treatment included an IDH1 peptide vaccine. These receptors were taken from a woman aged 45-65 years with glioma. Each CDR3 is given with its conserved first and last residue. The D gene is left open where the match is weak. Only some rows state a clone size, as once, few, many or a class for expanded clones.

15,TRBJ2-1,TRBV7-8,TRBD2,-,TGTGCCAGCAGCTTGACTAGCGGGGAATACAATGAGCAGTTCTTC,CASSLTSGEYNEQFF
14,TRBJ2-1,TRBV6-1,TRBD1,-,TGTGCCAGCAGTGAAGCGCAGGGACAGGGTGAGCAGTTCTTC,CASSEAQGQGEQFF
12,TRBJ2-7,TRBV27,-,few,TGTGCCAGCAGTTTTACGGGCGGGGAGCAGTACTTC,CASSFTGGEQYF
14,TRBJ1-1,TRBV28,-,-,TGTGCCAGCAGTTTTGAGGGGAGGAACACTGAAGCTTTCTTT,CASSFEGRNTEAFF
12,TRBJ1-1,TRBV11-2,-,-,TGTGCCAGCAGCTTAGGGGTCGCGCCGGCTTTCTTT,CASSLGVAPAFF
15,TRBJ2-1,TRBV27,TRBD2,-,TGTGCCAGCAGTTTAGGAGGTAGCGGGAGCTATGAGCAGTTCTTC,CASSLGGSGSYEQFF
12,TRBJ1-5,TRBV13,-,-,TGTGCCAGCAGCTTGCTAAATCAGCCCCAGCATTTT,CASSLLNQPQHF
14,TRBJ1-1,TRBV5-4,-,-,TGTGCCAGCAGGATTGGGGGAAAAGGCCCTGAAGCTTTCTTT,CASRIGGKGPEAFF
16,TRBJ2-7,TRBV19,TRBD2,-,TGTGCCAGTAGTATAGATGTACTAGCGGGCCTCTACGAGCAGTACTTC,CASSIDVLAGLYEQYF
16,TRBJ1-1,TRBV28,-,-,TGTGCCAGCAGTTCCCTTCGGGGGGCTGGGGGTACTGAAGCTTTCTTT,CASSSLRGAGGTEAFF
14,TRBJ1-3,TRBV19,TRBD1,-,TGTGCCAGTGGGGGACAGATCTCTGGAAACACCATATATTTT,CASGGQISGNTIYF
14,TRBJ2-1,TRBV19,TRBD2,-,TGTGCCAGTATCTGGGGGGGGAGTTGCGATGAGCAGTTCTTC,CASIWGGSCDEQFF
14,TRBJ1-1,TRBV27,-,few,TGTGCCAGCCGTATTGGCGGGGGGAACACTGAAGCTTTCTTT,CASRIGGGNTEAFF
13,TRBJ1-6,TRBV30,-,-,TGTGCCTGGAGTGCTTCGAACAATTCACCCCTCCACTTT,CAWSASNNSPLHF
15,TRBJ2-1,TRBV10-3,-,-,TGTGCCATCAGTGAGTCAAGCGGGCCTTACAATGAGCAGTTCTTC,CAISESSGPYNEQFF
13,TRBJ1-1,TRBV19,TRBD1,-,TGTGCCAGTAACAGGGGAATGAACACTGAAGCTTTCTTT,CASNRGMNTEAFF
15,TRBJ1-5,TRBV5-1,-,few,TGCGCCAGCAGCTTACAAGGGGCCAGCAATCAGCCCCAGCATTTT,CASSLQGASNQPQHF
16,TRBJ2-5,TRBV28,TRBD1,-,TGTGCCAGCAGTCCCGGGACAGGGGGCGGTAGGGGGACCCAGTACTTC,CASSPGTGGGRGTQYF
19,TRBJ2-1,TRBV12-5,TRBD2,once,TGTGCTAGTGGTTGGCTGGGCCTCCCTGGGGATAGCGGGAGCGATGAGCAGTTCTTC,CASGWLGLPGDSGSDEQFF
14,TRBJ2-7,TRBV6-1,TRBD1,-,TGTGCCAGCAGTTTGGGACAGGGGACTTACGAGCAGTACTTC,CASSLGQGTYEQYF
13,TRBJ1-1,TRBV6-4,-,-,TGTGCCAGCAGTGACTCTCTGAACACTGAAGCTTTCTTT,CASSDSLNTEAFF
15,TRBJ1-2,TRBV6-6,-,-,TGTGCCAGCAGATTCCGAACAGGGAGGGACTATGGCTACACCTTC,CASRFRTGRDYGYTF
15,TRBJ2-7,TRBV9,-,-,TGTGCCAGCAGCGTAGGGGTGGGGGAGGACTACGAGCAGTACTTC,CASSVGVGEDYEQYF
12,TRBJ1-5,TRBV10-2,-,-,TGCGCCAGCAGTGACAGCGTAGGAGCCCAGCATTTT,CASSDSVGAQHF
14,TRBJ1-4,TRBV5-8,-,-,TGTGCCAGCAGCCAAGTCCCTTACAGTGAAAAACTGTTTTTT,CASSQVPYSEKLFF
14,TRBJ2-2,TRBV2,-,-,TGTGCCAGCAGAACGGACGGAACCAGTGGGGAGCTGTTTTTT,CASRTDGTSGELFF
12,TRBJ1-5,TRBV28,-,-,TGTGCCAGCCAGCCAGCCGGTAGGCCCCAGCATTTT,CASQPAGRPQHF
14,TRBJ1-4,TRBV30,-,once,TGTGCCTGGAAACAAGGATGGGCTGGGGAAAAACTGTTTTTT,CAWKQGWAGEKLFF
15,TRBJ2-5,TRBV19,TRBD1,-,TGTGCCAGTAGTACCCTCTGGACAGGACAAGAGACCCAGTACTTC,CASSTLWTGQETQYF
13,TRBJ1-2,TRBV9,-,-,TGTGCCAGCAGCTCGGACACGCGCTATGGCTACACCTTC,CASSSDTRYGYTF
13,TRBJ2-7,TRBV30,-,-,TGTGCCTGGGAGCGGAGCAGGTCCTACGAGCAGTACTTC,CAWERSRSYEQYF
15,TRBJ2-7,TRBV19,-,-,TGTGCCAGTAGTATAATTTTACAGGGAGGACACGAGCAGTACTTC,CASSIILQGGHEQYF
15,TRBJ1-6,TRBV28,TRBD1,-,TGTGCCAGCAGTTTTGGGACAGGGTTCAATTCACCCCTCCACTTT,CASSFGTGFNSPLHF
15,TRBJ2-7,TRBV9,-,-,TGTGCCAGCAGCGTAGAGGCGGGAACTACCTACGAGCAGTACTTC,CASSVEAGTTYEQYF
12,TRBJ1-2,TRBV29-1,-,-,TGCAGCGTTGAGGGGGCGTACTATGGCTACACCTTC,CSVEGAYYGYTF
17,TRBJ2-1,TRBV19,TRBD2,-,TGTGCCAGTAGTATAGAATGGCTAGCGGGAGAAGCCGATGAGCAGTTCTTC,CASSIEWLAGEADEQFF
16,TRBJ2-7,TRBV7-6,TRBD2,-,TGTGCCAGCAGCCTCATGGAGAGCGGGGGTACCTACGAGCAGTACTTC,CASSLMESGGTYEQYF
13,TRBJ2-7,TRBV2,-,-,TGTGCCAGGCGGAGCAGGGGAACGTACGAGCAGTACTTC,CARRSRGTYEQYF
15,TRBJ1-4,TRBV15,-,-,TGTGCCACCAGCAGAGAGGGTCCCCAAGGGGGAAAACTGTTTTTT,CATSREGPQGGKLFF
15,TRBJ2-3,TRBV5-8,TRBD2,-,TGTGCCAGCAGCTTGGAACTAGCGGGGGCAGATACGCAGTATTTT,CASSLELAGADTQYF
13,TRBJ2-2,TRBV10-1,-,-,TGCGCCAGCAGTGCAGGGTCCGCCGGGGAGCTGTTTTTT,CASSAGSAGELFF
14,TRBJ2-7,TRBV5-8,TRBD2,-,TGTGCCAGCAGCTTGGGAGCGGGAGCTTACGAGCAGTACTTC,CASSLGAGAYEQYF
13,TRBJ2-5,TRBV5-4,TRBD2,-,TGTGCCAGCAGCTCGACTAGCTATGAGACCCAGTACTTC,CASSSTSYETQYF
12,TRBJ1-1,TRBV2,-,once,TGTGCCAGCAGCCCGGTCGGCACTGAAGCTTTCTTT,CASSPVGTEAFF
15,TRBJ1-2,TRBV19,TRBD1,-,TGTGCCAGTAGTATGATGGGACAGGGGATGAATGGCTACACCTTC,CASSMMGQGMNGYTF
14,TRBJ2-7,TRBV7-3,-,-,TGTGCCAGCAGCCAGGACTCGGACTACTCCGAGCAGTACTTC,CASSQDSDYSEQYF
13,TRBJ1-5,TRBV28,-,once,TGTGCCAGCCGACAGGAGGGAAATCAGCCCCAGCATTTT,CASRQEGNQPQHF
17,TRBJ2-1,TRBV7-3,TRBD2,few,TGTGCCAGCAGCTTCTCGACCCGGGGGGGAGCCTACAATGAGCAGTTCTTC,CASSFSTRGGAYNEQFF
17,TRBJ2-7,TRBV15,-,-,TGTGCCACCAGCAGAGATCGTCTGGGCACGCGAACCTACGAGCAGTACTTC,CATSRDRLGTRTYEQYF
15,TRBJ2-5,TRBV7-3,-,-,TGTGCCAGCAGCTTAGTGGGCTCCCCAGTTGGAACCCAGTACTTC,CASSLVGSPVGTQYF
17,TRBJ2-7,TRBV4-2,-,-,TGTGCCAGCAGCCAAACCGGGGTAACCGGGAGCTCCTACGAGCAGTACTTC,CASSQTGVTGSSYEQYF
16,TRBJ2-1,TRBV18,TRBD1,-,TGTGCCAGCTCACCAACGACAGGGGGCGGTTTAAATGAGCAGTTCTTC,CASSPTTGGGLNEQFF
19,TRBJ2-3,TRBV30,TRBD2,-,TGTGCCTGGAGAAATGCCTTTCTTCGGACTAGCGGAAGTACAGATACGCAGTATTTT,CAWRNAFLRTSGSTDTQYF
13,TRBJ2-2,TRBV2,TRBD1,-,TGTGCCAGCAGGACAGGGGGGACCGGGGAGCTGTTTTTT,CASRTGGTGELFF
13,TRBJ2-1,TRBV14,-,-,TGTGCCAGCAGCCAGGGACTGCACAATGAGCAGTTCTTC,CASSQGLHNEQFF
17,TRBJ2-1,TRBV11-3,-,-,TGTGCCAGCAGCCCCGCCGACAGCCGTAACTCCTACAATGAGCAGTTCTTC,CASSPADSRNSYNEQFF
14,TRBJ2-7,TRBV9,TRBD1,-,TGTGCCAGCAGTGGAGGACAGGGCTTCTACGAGCAGTACTTC,CASSGGQGFYEQYF
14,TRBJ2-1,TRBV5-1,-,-,TGCGCCAGCTCCCCCAGGGGCTCCTACAATGAGCAGTTCTTC,CASSPRGSYNEQFF
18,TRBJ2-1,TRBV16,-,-,TGTGCCAGCAGCCAATCGGGGCCTAGCGCCTTCTCCTACAATGAGCAGTTCTTC,CASSQSGPSAFSYNEQFF